The source of this T cell receptor beta chain is a study of T cells in Graves' hyperthyroidism and ophthalmopathy. This CDR3 is built from 14 residues. From germline, CDR1 is MNHNS and CDR2 SASEGT. V gave up 8 bases and J gave up 4 bases, with 18 bases separating them. Using RNA transcripts as the source, TCR beta CDR3 regions were amplified. The primer set for the first-round RT-PCR of the TCR CDR3 was HTBI. TCRdb recomputed calls from the multiplex PCR reads with MiXCR, one row per CDR3 protein. The sample lists some 400,000 distinct CDR3 sequences; about 18% were seen once. There are a few counts of this clonotype.

Sequencing was carried out using blood. The rearrangement links TRBV6-1 to TRBJ2-7, with D maybe TRBD1 (5 bases). This sequence originates from a woman aged 18-35 years with Graves' hyperthyroidism. The CDR3 sequence: CASRWGPERYEQYF. The CDR3 region has the DNA TGTGCCAGCCGCTGGGGCCCGGAGAGGTACGAGCAGTACTTC.